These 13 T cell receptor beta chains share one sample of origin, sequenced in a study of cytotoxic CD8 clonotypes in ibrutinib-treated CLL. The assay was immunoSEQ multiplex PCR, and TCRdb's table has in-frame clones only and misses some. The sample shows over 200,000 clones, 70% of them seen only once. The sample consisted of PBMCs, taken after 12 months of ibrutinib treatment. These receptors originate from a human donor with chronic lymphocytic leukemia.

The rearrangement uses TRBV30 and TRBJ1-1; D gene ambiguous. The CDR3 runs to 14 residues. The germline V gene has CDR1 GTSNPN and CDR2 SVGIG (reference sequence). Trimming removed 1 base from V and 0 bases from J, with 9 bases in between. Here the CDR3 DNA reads TGTGCCTGGAGTGGGACTGCTGTGAACACTGAAGCTTTCTTT. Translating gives CAWSGTAVNTEAFF.

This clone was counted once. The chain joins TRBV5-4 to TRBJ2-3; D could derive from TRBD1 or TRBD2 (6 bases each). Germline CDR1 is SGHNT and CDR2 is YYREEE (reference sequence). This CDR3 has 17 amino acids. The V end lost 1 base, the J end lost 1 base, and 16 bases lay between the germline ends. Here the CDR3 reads CASSLRGDVRRTDTQYF. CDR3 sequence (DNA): TGTGCCAGCAGCTTGAGGGGGGACGTCCGACGCACAGATACGCAGTATTTT. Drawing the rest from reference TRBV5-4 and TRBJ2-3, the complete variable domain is ETGVTQSPTHLIKTRGQQVTLRCSSQSGHNTVSWYQQALGQGPQFIFQYYREEENGRGNFPPRFSGLQFPNYSSELNVNALELDDSALYLCASSLRGDVRRTDTQYFGPGTRLTVL.

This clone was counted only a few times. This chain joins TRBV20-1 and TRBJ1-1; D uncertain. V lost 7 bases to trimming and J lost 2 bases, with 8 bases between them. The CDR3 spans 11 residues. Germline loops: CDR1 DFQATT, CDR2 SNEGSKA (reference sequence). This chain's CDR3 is CSVDDNTEAFF. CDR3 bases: TGCAGTGTTGACGATAACACTGAAGCTTTCTTT.

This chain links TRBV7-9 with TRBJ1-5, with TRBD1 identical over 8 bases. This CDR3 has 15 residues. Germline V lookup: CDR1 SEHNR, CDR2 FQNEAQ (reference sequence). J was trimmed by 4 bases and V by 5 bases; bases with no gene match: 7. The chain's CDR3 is CASSPQTGANQPQHF. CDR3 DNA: TGTGCCAGCAGCCCCCAGACAGGGGCGAATCAGCCCCAGCATTTT. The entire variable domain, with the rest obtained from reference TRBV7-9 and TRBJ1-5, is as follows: DTGVSQNPRHKITKRGQNVTFRCDPISEHNRLYWYRQTLGQGPEFLTYFQNEAQLEKSRLLSDRFSAERPKGSFSTLEIQRTEQGDSAMYLCASSPQTGANQPQHFGDGTRLSIL.

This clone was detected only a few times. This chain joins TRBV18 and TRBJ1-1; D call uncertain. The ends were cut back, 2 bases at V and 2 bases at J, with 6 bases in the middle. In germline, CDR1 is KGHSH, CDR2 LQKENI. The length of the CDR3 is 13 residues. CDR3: CASSPMVNTEAFF. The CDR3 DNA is TGTGCCAGCTCACCAATGGTAAACACTGAAGCTTTCTTT. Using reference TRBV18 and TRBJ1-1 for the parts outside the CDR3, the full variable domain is NAGVMQNPRHLVRRRGQEARLRCSPMKGHSHVYWYRQLPEEGLKFMVYLQKENIIDESGMPKERFSAEFPKEGPSILRIQQVVRGDSAAYFCASSPMVNTEAFFGQGTRLTVV.

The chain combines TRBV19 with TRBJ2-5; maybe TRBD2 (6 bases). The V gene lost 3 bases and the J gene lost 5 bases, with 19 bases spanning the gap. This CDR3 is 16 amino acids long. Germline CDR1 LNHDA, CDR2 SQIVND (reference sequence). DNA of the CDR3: TGTGCCAGTAGTATGAGGGTGGGTCCCCGGGGGGAGACCCAGTACTTC. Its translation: CASSMRVGPRGETQYF.

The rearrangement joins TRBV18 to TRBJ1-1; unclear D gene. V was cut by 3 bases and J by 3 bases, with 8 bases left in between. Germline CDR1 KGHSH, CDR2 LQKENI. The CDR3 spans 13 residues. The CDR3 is CASSPRIDTEAFF. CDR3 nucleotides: TGTGCCAGCTCACCCAGAATAGACACTGAAGCTTTCTTT.

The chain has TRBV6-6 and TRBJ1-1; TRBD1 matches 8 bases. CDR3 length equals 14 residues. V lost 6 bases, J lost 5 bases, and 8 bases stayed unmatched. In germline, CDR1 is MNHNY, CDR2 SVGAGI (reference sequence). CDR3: CASSKDRVHTEAFF. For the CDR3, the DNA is TGTGCCAGCAGCAAGGACAGGGTACATACTGAAGCTTTCTTT.

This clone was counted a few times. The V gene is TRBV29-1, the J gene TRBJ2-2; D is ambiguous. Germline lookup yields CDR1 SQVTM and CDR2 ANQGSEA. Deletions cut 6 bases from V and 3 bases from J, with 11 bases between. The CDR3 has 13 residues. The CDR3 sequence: CSVRQVDTGELFF. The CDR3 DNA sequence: TGCAGCGTGAGGCAGGTGGACACCGGGGAGCTGTTTTTT.

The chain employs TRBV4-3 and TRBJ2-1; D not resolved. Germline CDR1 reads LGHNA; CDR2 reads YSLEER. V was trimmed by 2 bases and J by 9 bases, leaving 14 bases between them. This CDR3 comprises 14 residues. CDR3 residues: CASSQSTLGSEQFF. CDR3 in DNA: TGCGCCAGCAGCCAATCGACCCTGGGAAGTGAGCAGTTCTTC.

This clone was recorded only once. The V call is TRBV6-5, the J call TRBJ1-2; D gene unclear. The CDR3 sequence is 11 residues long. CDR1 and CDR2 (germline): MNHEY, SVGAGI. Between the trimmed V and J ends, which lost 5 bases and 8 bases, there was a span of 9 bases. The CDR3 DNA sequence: TGTGCCAGCAGTGGATATAGGGGCTACACCTTC. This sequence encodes CASSGYRGYTF.

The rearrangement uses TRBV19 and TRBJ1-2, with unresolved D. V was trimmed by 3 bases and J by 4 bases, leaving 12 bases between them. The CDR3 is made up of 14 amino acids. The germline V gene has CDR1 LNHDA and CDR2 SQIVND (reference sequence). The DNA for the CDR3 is TGTGCCAGTAGTATTAAGGCCCGGGGCTATGGCTACACCTTC. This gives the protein CASSIKARGYGYTF.

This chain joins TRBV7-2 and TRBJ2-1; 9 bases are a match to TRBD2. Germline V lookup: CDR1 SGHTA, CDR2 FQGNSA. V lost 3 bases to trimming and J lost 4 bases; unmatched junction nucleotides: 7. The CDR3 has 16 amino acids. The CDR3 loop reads CASSLTGTSTYNEQFF. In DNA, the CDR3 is TGTGCCAGCAGCTTGACCGGGACTAGCACTTACAATGAGCAGTTCTTC. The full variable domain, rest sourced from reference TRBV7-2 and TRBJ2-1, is GAGVSQSPSNKVTEKGKDVELRCDPISGHTALYWYRQSLGQGLEFLIYFQGNSAPDKSGLPSDRFSAERTGGSVSTLTIQRTQQEDSAVYLCASSLTGTSTYNEQFFGPGTRLTVL.